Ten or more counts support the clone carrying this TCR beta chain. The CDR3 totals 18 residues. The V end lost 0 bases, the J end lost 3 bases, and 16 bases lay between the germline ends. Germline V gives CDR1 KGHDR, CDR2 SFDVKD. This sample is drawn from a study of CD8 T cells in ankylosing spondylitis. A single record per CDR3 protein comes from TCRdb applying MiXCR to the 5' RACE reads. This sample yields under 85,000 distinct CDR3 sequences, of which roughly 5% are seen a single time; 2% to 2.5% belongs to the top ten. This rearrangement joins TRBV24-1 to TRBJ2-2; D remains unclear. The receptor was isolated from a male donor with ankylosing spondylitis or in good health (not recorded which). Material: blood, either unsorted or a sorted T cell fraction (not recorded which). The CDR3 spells CATSDLARHPPYTGELFF. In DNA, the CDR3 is TGTGCCACCAGTGATTTGGCCAGGCACCCTCCGTACACCGGGGAGCTGTTTTTT.